The 23 T cell receptor beta chains below were found in one sample sequenced in a study of monozygotic twins with inflammatory bowel disease. Using the 5' RACE reads, TCRdb records one entry per CDR3 protein without DNA. The specimen's table records about 210,000 distinct CDR3 sequences. The sample consisted of blood. All receptors come from a human donor with ulcerative colitis or Crohn's disease, or a healthy co-twin of an affected twin (not recorded which).

The genes are TRBV5-1 and TRBJ2-2. In germline, CDR1 is SGHRS, CDR2 YFSETQ. CDR3 length: 15 residues. This chain's CDR3 is CASSSTYSNTGELFF.

The chain combines TRBV5-1 with TRBJ2-3; the TCRdb D gene call, TRBD1, has no DNA to confirm it. The CDR3 contains 16 residues. The germline gives CDR1 SGHRS, CDR2 YFSETQ. The CDR3 here is CASSPPLDSDTDTQYF.

This sequence joins TRBV18 and TRBJ1-1. CDR1 is KGHSH and CDR2 is LQKENI in the germline V gene. The CDR3 covers 12 residues. CDR3 protein: CASSPPGATAFF. The full variable domain, in which reference TRBV18 and TRBJ1-1 provide the parts outside the CDR3, is NAGVMQNPRHLVRRRGQEARLRCSPMKGHSHVYWYRQLPEEGLKFMVYLQKENIIDESGMPKERFSAEFPKEGPSILRIQQVVRGDSAAYFCASSPPGATAFFGQGTRLTVV.

This chain links TRBV20-1 with TRBJ1-1; the TCRdb call, TRBD1, lacks DNA for checking. This CDR3 contains 13 residues. Germline V gene sequence: CDR1 DFQATT, CDR2 SNEGSKA (reference sequence). CDR3 loop: CSPSWGGKTEAFF.

The J gene is TRBJ1-1, the V gene TRBV5-1; TCRdb proposes TRBD1, but this gene call is untestable without DNA. CDR3 size: 17 residues. CDR1 and CDR2 (germline): SGHRS, YFSETQ. The CDR3: CASSWGDRGLANTEAFF.

This rearrangement joins TRBV9 to TRBJ2-2. Germline-derived CDR1 and CDR2 are SGDLS and YYNGEE. CDR3 length: 16 residues. The CDR3 region is CASSVGESRGTGELFF.

The chain recombines TRBV12-3 or TRBV12-4 with TRBJ1-6; TCRdb indicates TRBD1, and absent DNA this call remains unverified. This CDR3 is 12 amino acids long. The CDR3 loop is CASSAPRSPLHF.

The J gene is TRBJ2-2, the V gene TRBV10-3. The CDR3 is made up of 14 amino acids. Looked up from germline, CDR1 is ENHRY and CDR2 is SYGVKD. The CDR3 loop reads CATSDRTNTGELFF.

The rearrangement links TRBV12-3 or TRBV12-4 to TRBJ1-2; no DNA is available, so the TRBD1 call from TCRdb remains unchecked. This CDR3 contains 16 residues. The CDR3 loop is CASSGAPRRMGSGYTF.

V and J are TRBV7-6 and TRBJ2-1. CDR3 length equals 14 residues. In germline, CDR1 is SGHVS, CDR2 FNYEAQ. CDR3 loop: CASSLGQSDNEQFF.

V and J are TRBV2 and TRBJ2-7; the TCRdb call, TRBD1, lacks DNA for checking. The CDR3 length is 19 residues. CDR1 SNHLY and CDR2 FYNNEI come from the germline V gene. The CDR3 reads CASRHRGNRLNPSSYEQYF. Variable domain in full (rest from reference TRBV2 and TRBJ2-7): EPEVTQTPSHQVTQMGQEVILRCVPISNHLYFYWYRQILGQKVEFLVSFYNNEISEKSEIFDDQFSVERPDGSNFTLKIRSTKLEDSAMYFCASRHRGNRLNPSSYEQYFGPGTRLTVT.

This chain links TRBV28 with TRBJ2-3; no DNA is available, so the TRBD2 call from TCRdb remains unchecked. Germline loops: CDR1 MDHEN, CDR2 SYDVKM. The CDR3 is 16 amino acids. The CDR3 sequence is CASSLAGGLSTDTQYF.

The chain recombines TRBV18 with TRBJ1-5; TCRdb's assignment of TRBD1 cannot be checked, as there is no DNA. CDR1 and CDR2 from the germline V gene are KGHSH and LQKENI. This CDR3 is built from 14 residues. CDR3 residues: CASSRGGFNQPQHF.

The chain combines TRBV4-1 with TRBJ1-4; TCRdb calls TRBD1, which cannot be checked without DNA. The CDR3 sequence is 16 residues long. Germline V gene data show CDR1 as MGHRA and CDR2 as YSYEKL. CDR3 loop: CASSLNQGRISEKLFF.

The chain combines TRBV5-1 with TRBJ2-1. The CDR3 totals 16 residues. CDR1 and CDR2 (germline): SGHRS, YFSETQ. The CDR3 protein is CASSLKRMDGYNEQFF. Filled out from reference TRBV5-1 and TRBJ2-1, the complete variable domain reads KAGVTQTPRYLIKTRGQQVTLSCSPISGHRSVSWYQQTPGQGLQFLFEYFSETQRNKGNFPGRFSGRQFSNSRSEMNVSTLELGDSALYLCASSLKRMDGYNEQFFGPGTRLTVL.

This rearrangement joins TRBV20-1 to TRBJ2-4; there is no DNA to check the TCRdb D call of TRBD1. The length of the CDR3 is 15 residues. Germline V gene lookup returns CDR1 DFQATT and CDR2 SNEGSKA (reference sequence). The CDR3 sequence: CSARVTGVSRDIQYF.

The rearrangement links TRBV20-1 to TRBJ2-3; checking the TCRdb D call of TRBD2 is not possible without DNA. CDR3 size: 17 residues. Germline V lookup: CDR1 DFQATT, CDR2 SNEGSKA (reference sequence). CDR3 protein: CSARRGRGLADTDTQYF.

V and J are TRBV6-1 and TRBJ2-1; TCRdb lists TRBD1, though no DNA is available to test this call. CDR3 length equals 15 residues. Germline CDR1 is MNHNS and CDR2 is SASEGT. CDR3 amino acids: CASSPPGQGLYEQFF.

V and J are TRBV15 and TRBJ1-1; checking the TCRdb D call of TRBD1 is not possible without DNA. The CDR3 is 13 residues long. Germline CDR1 and CDR2: LNHNV and YYDKDF (reference sequence). CDR3: CATKRGLNTEAFF.

This rearrangement joins TRBV7-6 to TRBJ2-2; lacking DNA, the TRBD2 call made by TCRdb goes unchecked. The CDR3 contains 17 residues. Germline CDR1 is SGHVS and CDR2 is FNYEAQ. CDR3: CASSTFRTRQNTGELFF.

The rearrangement uses TRBV20-1 and TRBJ2-3; the TCRdb D gene call, TRBD2, has no DNA to confirm it. CDR3 length: 17 amino acids. Looked up from germline, CDR1 is DFQATT and CDR2 is SNEGSKA (reference sequence). The CDR3 loop is CSARDWGAGGGTDTQYF.

The gene calls are TRBV20-1 and TRBJ1-2. Germline-derived CDR1 and CDR2 are DFQATT and SNEGSKA (reference sequence). The CDR3 runs to 14 residues. The chain's CDR3 is CSALRSSGSHGYTF.

V gene TRBV20-1 combines with J gene TRBJ2-3. CDR3 length: 13 amino acids. In germline, CDR1 is DFQATT, CDR2 SNEGSKA (reference sequence). This chain's CDR3 is CSARVVPTDTQYF.